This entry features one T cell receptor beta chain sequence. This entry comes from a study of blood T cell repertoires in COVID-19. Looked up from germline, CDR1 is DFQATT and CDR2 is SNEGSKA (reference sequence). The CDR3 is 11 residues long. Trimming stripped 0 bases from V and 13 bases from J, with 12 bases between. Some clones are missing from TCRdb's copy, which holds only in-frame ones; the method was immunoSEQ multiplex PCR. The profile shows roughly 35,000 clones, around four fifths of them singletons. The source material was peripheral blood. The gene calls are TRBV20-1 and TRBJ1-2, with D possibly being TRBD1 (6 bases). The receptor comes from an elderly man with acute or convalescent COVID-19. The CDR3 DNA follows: TGCAGTGCTAGAGATATAGGGGGTTGCACCTTC. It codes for CSARDIGGCTF.